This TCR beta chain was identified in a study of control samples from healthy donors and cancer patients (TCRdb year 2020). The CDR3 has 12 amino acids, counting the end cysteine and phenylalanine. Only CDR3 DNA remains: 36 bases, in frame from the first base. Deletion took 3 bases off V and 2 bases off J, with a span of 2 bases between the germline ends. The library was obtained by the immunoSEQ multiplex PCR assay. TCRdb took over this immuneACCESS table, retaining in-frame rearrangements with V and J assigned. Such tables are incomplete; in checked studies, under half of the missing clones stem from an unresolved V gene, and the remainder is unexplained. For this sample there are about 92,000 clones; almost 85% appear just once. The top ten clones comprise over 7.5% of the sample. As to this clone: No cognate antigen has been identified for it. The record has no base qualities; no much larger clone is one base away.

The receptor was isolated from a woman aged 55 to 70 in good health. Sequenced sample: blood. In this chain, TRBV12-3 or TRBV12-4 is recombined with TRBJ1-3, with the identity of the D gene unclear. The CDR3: CASSFAGNTIYF. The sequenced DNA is TGTGCCAGCAGTTTCGCTGGAAACACCATATATTTT.